The 15 T cell receptor beta chains below were found in one sample sequenced in a study of spatial heterogeneity in lung cancer. From the 5' RACE reads, TCRdb called clonotypes with MiXCR, one entry per CDR3 protein. The data hold 23,000 or so distinct CDR3 sequences, with around 10% observed a single time. Time point: blood at routine non-recurrence follow-up after resection. The sample here was PBMCs, taken at follow-up. The receptors here all came from a male donor with early-stage non-small cell lung cancer.

This clonotype has at least ten counts. The chain links TRBV28 to TRBJ2-7, with unresolved D. In germline, CDR1 is MDHEN, CDR2 SYDVKM. Deletions cut 7 bases from V and 0 bases from J, with 7 bases between. The CDR3 spans 12 residues. The CDR3 reads CASTWGSYEQYF. CDR3 bases: TGTGCCAGCACCTGGGGCTCCTACGAGCAGTACTTC.

This clonotype was picked up a small number of times. CDR3 in amino acids: CASSFLAGVNTGELFF. Here the CDR3 DNA reads TGTGCCAGCAGCTTCCTCGCAGGGGTGAACACCGGGGAGCTGTTTTTT. The chain joins TRBV7-9 to TRBJ2-2; a possible D gene is TRBD1 (6 bases). Germline values: CDR1 SEHNR, CDR2 FQNEAQ (reference sequence). The CDR3 covers 16 residues. The V gene lost 3 bases and the J gene lost 1 base, with 12 bases spanning the gap.

This clonotype was observed at least ten times. V and J are TRBV7-2 and TRBJ2-7; TRBD1 aligns across 9 bases. CDR1 is SGHTA, CDR2 FQGNSA, per germline. V lost 5 bases, J lost 4 bases, and 6 bases stayed unmatched. The CDR3 contains 14 residues. DNA for the CDR3: TGTGCCAGCAGCCTTGGGACAGGGAGGTACGAGCAGTACTTC. Protein product: CASSLGTGRYEQYF.

This clonotype was counted at least ten times. This sequence joins TRBV4-3 and TRBJ1-3; D gene unclear. CDR3 length equals 14 residues. The V and J ends lost 2 bases and 3 bases respectively, with 8 bases between them. Germline V gives CDR1 LGHNA, CDR2 YSLEER. CDR3 sequence (DNA): TGCGCCAGCAGCCAAATGATGGGTGGAAACACCATATATTTT. It encodes CASSQMMGGNTIYF.

This clonotype was observed at least ten times. The rearrangement uses TRBV24-1 and TRBJ1-1, with D maybe TRBD1 (6 bases). The V gene lost 4 bases and the J gene lost 10 bases, with 9 bases spanning the gap. CDR3 length: 11 amino acids. CDR1 and CDR2 (germline): KGHDR, SFDVKD. Here the CDR3 DNA reads TGTGCCACCAGTGAGTGGGGGCGAGCTTTCTTT. Amino acid sequence: CATSEWGRAFF.

This clonotype was observed at least ten times. The chain uses TRBV6-2 or TRBV6-3 and TRBJ1-3, with D unresolved. CDR3 length: 13 residues. The ends were cut back, 7 bases at V and 1 base at J, with 8 bases in the middle. Germline V gives CDR1 MNHEY, CDR2 SVGEGT. The CDR3 DNA sequence: TGTGCCAGCAAGGACTCGTCTGGAAACACCATATATTTT. Translation gives CASKDSSGNTIYF.

The chain is built from TRBV12-3 or TRBV12-4 and TRBJ1-2; D remains unclear. V was clipped by 9 bases and J by 4 bases, with 12 bases between them. The length of the CDR3 is 12 residues. In DNA, the CDR3 is TGTGCCAGTATGGATCGGGCCTATGGCTACACCTTC. Its protein product is CASMDRAYGYTF.

This clonotype was observed at least ten times. The gene calls are TRBV20-1 and TRBJ1-4, with D possibly matching TRBD1 (6 bases). The CDR3 runs to 14 residues. The germline V gene encodes CDR1 DFQATT and CDR2 SNEGSKA (reference sequence). V was pared by 4 bases and J by 5 bases, with 14 bases between. CDR3 residues: CSAMTGTKNEKLFF. CDR3 bases: TGCAGTGCTATGACCGGGACAAAGAATGAAAAACTGTTTTTT.

This sequence joins TRBV10-3 and TRBJ1-1; D possibly corresponds to TRBD1 (6 bases). The CDR3 sequence is 13 residues long. V lost 7 bases, J lost 5 bases, and 14 bases lay in between. Germline CDR1 ENHRY, CDR2 SYGVKD. This chain's CDR3 is CAIMGGQGTEAFF. Here the CDR3 DNA reads TGTGCCATCATGGGGGGCCAAGGTACTGAAGCTTTCTTT.

This clonotype appeared many times. The chain uses TRBV7-9 and TRBJ2-3; either TRBD1 or TRBD2 may supply D (5 bases each). The CDR3 consists of 15 residues. Germline V gene lookup returns CDR1 SEHNR and CDR2 FQNEAQ (reference sequence). Trimming took 4 bases from V and 4 from J, leaving 15 bases between them. CDR3 protein: CASSSPGQPPDTQYF. The DNA of the CDR3 is TGTGCCAGCAGCTCCCCGGGGCAACCCCCAGATACGCAGTATTTT.

This clonotype was seen at least ten times. The CDR3 loop reads CASVVGGDVRQPQHF. In nucleotides, the CDR3 is TGTGCCAGCGTGGTGGGAGGGGACGTAAGACAGCCCCAGCATTTT. This rearrangement joins TRBV6-6 to TRBJ1-5; D is possibly TRBD1 (5 bases). Germline V gene data show CDR1 as MNHNY and CDR2 as SVGAGI (reference sequence). V gave up 8 bases and J gave up 7 bases, with 21 bases separating them. The CDR3 extends over 15 amino acids.

In its sample, this clonotype was seen a few times. This chain connects TRBV19 to TRBJ1-2; possibly TRBD1 for D (6 bases). CDR3 length: 15 amino acids. Germline lookup yields CDR1 LNHDA and CDR2 SQIVND (reference sequence). The ends were cut back, 3 bases at V and 0 bases at J, with 11 bases in the middle. CDR3: CASSISRGANYGYTF. The CDR3 nucleotides are TGTGCCAGTAGTATTAGCAGGGGAGCTAACTATGGCTACACCTTC.

In this sample, this clonotype turned up a few times. This CDR3 is CASSAPTPYEQYF. CDR3 nucleotide sequence: TGTGCCAGCAGCGCTCCGACCCCCTACGAGCAGTACTTC. The chain couples TRBV3-1 to TRBJ2-7; D remains unclear. This CDR3 contains 13 residues. Germline V lookup: CDR1 LGHDT, CDR2 YNNKEL (reference sequence). Trimming took 5 bases from V and 2 from J, leaving 10 bases between them.

This clonotype was detected a few times. V and J are TRBV25-1 and TRBJ1-6; TRBD1 aligns across 8 bases. CDR1 and CDR2 from the germline V gene are MGHDK and SYGVNS. The CDR3 extends over 13 amino acids. J was trimmed by 10 bases and V by 3 bases; bases with no gene match: 2. Here the CDR3 DNA reads TGTGCCAGCAGTGACAGGGGGCAGTCACCCCTCCACTTT. As protein: CASSDRGQSPLHF.

This clonotype has a handful of counts. The gene calls are TRBV7-2 and TRBJ2-1, with D uncertain. From germline, CDR1 is SGHTA and CDR2 FQGNSA. The length of the CDR3 is 13 residues. V was cut by 4 bases and J by 15 bases, with 19 bases left in between. CDR3 DNA sequence: TGTGCCAGCAGCTCGACGACTTCCTCCCCGGCGTTCTTC. Its protein product is CASSSTTSSPAFF.